Presented here are 15 T cell receptor beta chains from one specimen sequenced in a study of cytomegalovirus exposure and HLA in healthy donors. Both 60 Vbeta primers and 13 Jbeta primers went into the PCR. TCRdb's table, derived via immunoSEQ multiplex PCR, lists solely in-frame clones and lacks some. The table shows some 110,000 clones, with under 70% occurring only once. The sequenced sample was PBMCs. These receptors were obtained from a man aged 25 to 40 in good health and CMV-seropositive.

The V gene is TRBV5-4, the J gene TRBJ1-2; 9 positions agree with TRBD1. The CDR3 sequence is 16 residues long. Per germline, CDR1 SGHNT and CDR2 YYREEE (reference sequence). The trim removed 2 bases at V and 0 bases at J, leaving 5 bases unmatched. CDR3 sequence: CASSFGQGPSNYGYTF. DNA for the CDR3: TGTGCCAGCAGCTTCGGACAGGGGCCTTCTAACTATGGCTACACCTTC.

The chain combines TRBV14 with TRBJ2-7; 10 positions match TRBD1. The CDR3 runs to 17 residues. Germline loops: CDR1 SGHDN, CDR2 FVKESK. V shed 4 bases and J 5 bases; nucleotides not matched to a gene: 14. The CDR3 spells CASSPGQGGTTRDEQYF. Here the CDR3 DNA reads TGTGCCAGCAGCCCAGGACAGGGGGGAACAACTCGGGACGAGCAGTACTTC.

The chain combines TRBV19 with TRBJ1-2, with D possibly TRBD1 on 5 matching bases. V was pared by 3 bases and J by 2 bases, with 16 bases between. CDR1 is LNHDA and CDR2 is SQIVND in the germline V gene (reference sequence). The CDR3 spans 16 residues. CDR3 coding DNA: TGTGCCAGTAGTATTGGGGCACAGAGGACGAACTATGGCTACACCTTC. Its protein product is CASSIGAQRTNYGYTF. Supplemented by reference TRBV19 and TRBJ1-2, the full variable domain reads DGGITQSPKYLFRKEGQNVTLSCEQNLNHDAMYWYRQDPGQGLRLIYYSQIVNDFQKGDIAEGYSVSREKKESFPLTVTSAQKNPTAFYLCASSIGAQRTNYGYTFGSGTRLTVV.

The genes are TRBV19 and TRBJ1-2; D is perhaps TRBD1 (5 bases). CDR3 size: 15 residues. Germline CDR1 LNHDA, CDR2 SQIVND (reference sequence). V was shortened by 7 bases and J by 5 bases, with 20 bases between the two germline ends. The DNA for the CDR3 is TGTGCCAGTACTCCCCAAGCATGGCAGGGATATGGCTACACCTTC. This gives the protein CASTPQAWQGYGYTF.

The V gene is TRBV28, the J gene TRBJ2-3, with 8 bases that match TRBD2. CDR1 is MDHEN and CDR2 is SYDVKM in the germline V gene. The CDR3 has 15 amino acids. V was pared by 2 bases and J by 6 bases, with 7 bases of the junction left unmatched. This chain's CDR3 is CASSLIRRGGDTQYF. Here the CDR3 DNA reads TGTGCCAGCAGTTTAATTCGTCGCGGGGGGGATACGCAGTATTTT.

This clone appeared a single time. The chain has TRBV9 and TRBJ2-1; tentative D call: TRBD2 (6 bases). Germline-derived CDR1 and CDR2 are SGDLS and YYNGEE. Trimming left V 0 bases short and J 3 bases short, with 13 bases between. This CDR3 region has 16 residues. In nucleotides, the CDR3 is TGTGCCAGCAGCGTAGACGGCCGGGGGAACTACAATGAGCAGTTCTTC. It translates to CASSVDGRGNYNEQFF.

The chain carries TRBV5-6 and TRBJ1-3; 8 nucleotides agree with TRBD1. CDR1 is SGHDT, CDR2 YYEEEE, per germline. V trimming: 2 bases; J trimming: 7 bases; junction bases outside the gene matches: 5. This CDR3 is built from 14 residues. Here the CDR3 reads CASSLWTGMNTIYF. The CDR3 nucleotides read TGTGCCAGCAGCTTATGGACAGGGATGAACACCATATATTTT.

This clone showed up just a few times. The V call is TRBV10-3, the J call TRBJ1-5; D is possibly TRBD1 (6 bases). Trimming took 6 bases from V and 0 from J, leaving 12 bases between them. Germline V gene lookup returns CDR1 ENHRY and CDR2 SYGVKD. The CDR3 sequence is 15 residues long. This chain's CDR3 is CAIRAGQYSNQPQHF. The CDR3 bases are TGTGCCATCAGGGCCGGACAGTATAGCAATCAGCCCCAGCATTTT.

This clone was found a few times. This chain links TRBV11-2 with TRBJ2-7, with 7 bases aligning to TRBD1. The CDR3 consists of 14 residues. Trimming cost V 5 bases and J 7 bases; bases outside gene matches: 11. Per germline, CDR1 SGHAT and CDR2 FQNNGV. CDR3 sequence reads: CASSASWTGEEQYV. In DNA form, the CDR3 reads TGTGCCAGCAGCGCGAGCTGGACAGGCGAGGAGCAGTACGTC.

V and J are TRBV11-2 and TRBJ2-7; 7 positions match TRBD1. With 5 bases clipped from V and 4 bases from J, the junction kept 2 bases outside the gene matches. This CDR3 is 12 amino acids long. CDR1 is SGHAT, CDR2 FQNNGV, per germline. CDR3 residues: CASSTGQYEQYF. CDR3 in DNA: TGTGCCAGCAGCACGGGACAGTACGAGCAGTACTTC.

This chain's CDR3 is CSVEWFGGANTGELFF. Written as DNA, the CDR3 is TGCAGCGTTGAATGGTTCGGGGGGGCGAACACCGGGGAGCTGTTTTTT. The V and J genes are TRBV29-1 and TRBJ2-2; 8 bases agree with TRBD2. Germline V gene data show CDR1 as SQVTM and CDR2 as ANQGSEA. The CDR3 loop spans 16 amino acids. The J segment lost 0 bases and the V segment lost 2 bases, leaving 5 bases of the junction unmatched.

This clone was seen only once. This rearrangement joins TRBV5-1 to TRBJ1-2, with 11 bases matching TRBD1. The ends lost 4 bases at V and 6 bases at J; junction bases unmatched: 14. This CDR3 has 17 residues. Per the germline V gene, CDR1 is SGHRS and CDR2 is YFSETQ. The CDR3 loop is CASSIQTAGQGVNGYTF. CDR3 DNA: TGCGCCAGCAGCATTCAGACCGCGGGACAGGGGGTGAATGGCTACACCTTC.

V is TRBV2 and J is TRBJ2-7, with D tentatively TRBD2 (6 bases). Per the germline V gene, CDR1 is SNHLY and CDR2 is FYNNEI. The CDR3 totals 12 residues. V dropped 6 bases and J dropped 3 bases, with 9 bases sitting between them. The CDR3 region is CASSLGGYEQYF. Here the CDR3 DNA reads TGTGCCAGCAGCCTCGGGGGCTACGAGCAGTACTTC.

The chain employs TRBV5-8 and TRBJ1-5; 11 bases align to TRBD1. CDR1 is SGHTS, CDR2 YDEGEE, per germline. The J segment lost 7 bases and the V segment lost 4 bases, leaving 1 base of the junction unmatched. The CDR3 is 13 residues long. CDR3 loop: CASSRDRGQPQHF. CDR3 bases: TGTGCCAGCAGCCGGGACAGGGGGCAGCCCCAGCATTTT.

This clone appeared a few times. The genes are TRBV9 and TRBJ2-1; 11 bases fit TRBD2. CDR3 size: 14 residues. Germline CDR1 and CDR2: SGDLS and YYNGEE. Losses at the gene ends were 5 bases for V and 5 bases for J; bases not matched to a gene: 3. CDR3 region: CASRGTSGNNEQFF. In DNA form, the CDR3 reads TGTGCCAGCAGAGGGACTAGCGGTAACAATGAGCAGTTCTTC.